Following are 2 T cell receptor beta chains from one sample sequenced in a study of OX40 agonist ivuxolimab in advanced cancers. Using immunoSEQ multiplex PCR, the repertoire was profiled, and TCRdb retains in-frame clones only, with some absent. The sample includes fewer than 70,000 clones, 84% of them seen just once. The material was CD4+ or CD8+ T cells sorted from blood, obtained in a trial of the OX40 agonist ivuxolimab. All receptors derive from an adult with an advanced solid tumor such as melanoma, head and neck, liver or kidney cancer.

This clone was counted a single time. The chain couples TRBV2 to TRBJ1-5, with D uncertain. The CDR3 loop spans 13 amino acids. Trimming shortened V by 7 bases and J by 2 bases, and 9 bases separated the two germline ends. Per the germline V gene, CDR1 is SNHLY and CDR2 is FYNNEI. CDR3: CASTVSRNQPQHF. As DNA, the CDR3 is TGTGCCAGCACTGTCTCGCGCAATCAGCCCCAGCATTTT.

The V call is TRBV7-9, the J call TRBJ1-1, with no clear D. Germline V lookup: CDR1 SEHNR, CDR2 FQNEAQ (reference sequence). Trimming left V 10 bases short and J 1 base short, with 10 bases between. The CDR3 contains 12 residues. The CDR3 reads CATVPRNTEAFF. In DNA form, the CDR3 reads TGTGCCACCGTACCCAGGAACACTGAAGCTTTCTTT.